This is a list of T cell receptor beta chains from one sample in a study of OX40 agonist ivuxolimab in advanced cancers. This table comes from immunoSEQ multiplex PCR, and its TCRdb copy is limited to in-frame clones, with some not included. The data show 46,000 or so clones, around 92% seen once. The source was CD4+ or CD8+ T cells sorted from blood, collected in a trial of the OX40 agonist ivuxolimab. The source is an adult with an advanced solid tumor such as melanoma, head and neck, liver or kidney cancer. CDR3s include the opening cysteine and the closing phenylalanine or tryptophan. The D gene is left open where the match is weak. Clone sizes are given selectively: once, few, many, or a class where the clone is expanded.

d_gene: NA
j_gene: TRBJ2-5
abundance: once
v_gene: TRBV25-1
CDR3nt: TGTGCCAGCAGTGGGGAAGAGACCCAGTACTTC
CDR3aa: CASSGEETQYF

d_gene: NA
j_gene: TRBJ1-1
abundance: NA
v_gene: TRBV5-6
CDR3nt: TGTGCCAGCAGCCTCATCCCCCCACAGGAGAACACTGAAGCTTTCTTT
CDR3aa: CASSLIPPQENTEAFF

d_gene: TRBD2
j_gene: TRBJ2-7
abundance: NA
v_gene: TRBV4-3
CDR3nt: TGCGCCAGCAGCCCCGTGATAGCGGGAGCCTACGAGCAGTACTTC
CDR3aa: CASSPVIAGAYEQYF

d_gene: TRBD1
j_gene: TRBJ1-1
abundance: NA
v_gene: TRBV5-1
CDR3nt: TGCGCCAGCAGCTTGGCTGGCAGGGGGTTCCTAAACACTGAAGCTTTCTTT
CDR3aa: CASSLAGRGFLNTEAFF

d_gene: NA
j_gene: TRBJ2-5
abundance: NA
v_gene: TRBV7-6
CDR3nt: TGTGCCAGCAGCTTAGCGGGCGTAAGGAGTGAGACCCAGTACTTC
CDR3aa: CASSLAGVRSETQYF

d_gene: NA
j_gene: TRBJ1-2
abundance: NA
v_gene: TRBV4-3
CDR3nt: TGCGCCAGCAGCCAAGACAGGGCAACTAACTATGGCTACACCTTC
CDR3aa: CASSQDRATNYGYTF

d_gene: NA
j_gene: TRBJ2-7
abundance: many
v_gene: TRBV29-1
CDR3nt: TGCAGCGCCGAGATCAGGGATTACTACGAGCAGTACTTC
CDR3aa: CSAEIRDYYEQYF

d_gene: NA
j_gene: TRBJ2-7
abundance: NA
v_gene: TRBV7-6
CDR3nt: TGTGCCAGCAGGTTGCGCCAGGGCCTCCCCTACGAGCAGTACTTC
CDR3aa: CASRLRQGLPYEQYF

d_gene: NA
j_gene: TRBJ1-5
abundance: few
v_gene: TRBV11-2
CDR3nt: TGTGCCAGCAGCTTAGGGACAGTGAATCAGCCCCAGCATTTT
CDR3aa: CASSLGTVNQPQHF

d_gene: NA
j_gene: TRBJ1-4
abundance: NA
v_gene: TRBV6-5
CDR3nt: TGTGCCAGCAGCGCTCCGGGGGGAAATGAAAAACTGTTTTTT
CDR3aa: CASSAPGGNEKLFF

d_gene: TRBD2
j_gene: TRBJ2-7
abundance: NA
v_gene: TRBV28
CDR3nt: TGTGCCAGCAGTTCCCGACTAGCGGGAGTCTCGTTCTACGAGCAGTACTTC
CDR3aa: CASSSRLAGVSFYEQYF

d_gene: NA
j_gene: TRBJ1-1
abundance: NA
v_gene: TRBV6-5
CDR3nt: TGTGCCAGCACCGGGGGGGACACTGAAGCTTTCTTT
CDR3aa: CASTGGDTEAFF

d_gene: TRBD1
j_gene: TRBJ2-3
abundance: NA
v_gene: TRBV7-2
CDR3nt: TGTGCCAGCAGCTTAGTCCGGACAGGGGAGCGCACAGATACGCAGTATTTT
CDR3aa: CASSLVRTGERTDTQYF

d_gene: NA
j_gene: TRBJ2-7
abundance: NA
v_gene: TRBV6-5
CDR3nt: TGTGCCAGCAGTTACTCGATCGCCGCGGGCGAGCAGTACTTC
CDR3aa: CASSYSIAAGEQYF

d_gene: NA
j_gene: TRBJ2-5
abundance: NA
v_gene: TRBV6-6
CDR3nt: TGTGCCAGCAGGGCCCACCGGGGTCTAGGAGAGACCCAGTACTTC
CDR3aa: CASRAHRGLGETQYF

d_gene: TRBD2
j_gene: TRBJ2-3
abundance: medium-sized
v_gene: TRBV7-3
CDR3nt: TGTGCCAGCAGCTTAACGTTGGCGGGGGAGCCAGATACGCAGTATTTT
CDR3aa: CASSLTLAGEPDTQYF